This T cell receptor beta chain was identified in a study of OX40 agonist ivuxolimab in advanced cancers. Study context: From roughly 23 to 85 years was the age range, with a mean of about 54 years, and about 78% were male.

Germline assignment: CDR1 MNHEY and CDR2 SVGAGI. CDR3 length equals 14 residues. Trimming took off 6 bases at V and 4 bases at J, with 13 bases between the two ends. Measured with immunoSEQ multiplex PCR; TCRdb has only the in-frame clones, and not every one. The table includes around 90,000 clones, 90% to 95% detected once. The input for sequencing was CD4+ or CD8+ T cells sorted from blood, taken in a trial of the OX40 agonist ivuxolimab. V gene TRBV6-5 combines with J gene TRBJ1-5; D is ambiguous. The TCR originated in an adult with an advanced solid tumor such as melanoma, head and neck, liver or kidney cancer. DNA for the CDR3: TGTGCCAGCAGAGGATTAGAGGCTAATCAGCCCCAGCATTTT. Translating gives CASRGLEANQPQHF.